This T cell receptor (beta chain) was sequenced in a study of CD8 T cells in ankylosing spondylitis. A note on this clonotype: Antigen: not known.

CDR3 length: 14 residues. V was clipped by 6 bases and J by 8 bases; unmatched bases: 5. TCRdb re-called the 5' RACE reads with MiXCR, one entry per CDR3 protein. The sample contains fewer than 750,000 distinct CDR3 sequences, roughly 19% of which appear only once. Points from the study as a whole: Fewer than 10 highly homologous variants formed a TCR beta motif that appeared characteristic of ankylosing spondylitis blood.

Sequenced sample: blood, either unsorted or a sorted T cell fraction (not recorded which). The TCR comes from a male donor with ankylosing spondylitis. V and J are TRBV12-3 or TRBV12-4 and TRBJ1-6, with 9 bases lining up with TRBD1. The CDR3 DNA reads TGTGCCAGCAGGGGGACAGGGCCTCATTCACCCCTCCACTTT. It yields the protein CASRGTGPHSPLHF.